This entry describes one T cell receptor (beta chain). In the original analysis: By means of reference gene primer amplification, nucleated cell counts were estimated. Libraries were prepared by immunoSEQ multiplex PCR; TCRdb keeps only in-frame clonotypes and omits some of them. V and J calls and clone size are as listed in that table; D and trimming were resolved from the DNA. The data show approximately 140,000 clones, around 87% seen once. This record belongs to a study of blood T cell repertoires in COVID-19. The overall study: The origin of the acute and convalescent COVID-19 samples was the United States, Italy and Spain.

Material: peripheral blood. This clonotype was sampled from a man between 65 and 85 years old with active COVID-19.

CDR3 loop: CASSFGGNTGDNNEQFF. CDR3 coding DNA: TGCGCCAGCAGCTTCGGGGGGAACACCGGGGACAACAATGAGCAGTTCTTC. The chain uses TRBV5-1 and TRBJ2-1; the D gene is possibly TRBD2 (7 bases). Germline V gives CDR1 SGHRS, CDR2 YFSETQ. The CDR3 has 17 residues. Trimming removed 2 bases at V and 5 bases at J, with 20 bases between.